This TCR beta chain was recovered during a study of blood T cell repertoires in COVID-19. Study context: Acute and convalescent COVID-19 samples came from the United States, Italy and Spain.

This clone was seen just once. As handled by the study authors: Reference gene primer amplification yielded estimated nucleated cell counts. Sequencing used immunoSEQ multiplex PCR; TCRdb keeps in-frame clones, though not all of them. V, J and clone size were drawn from that table, and D and trimming were deduced from the DNA. The sample comprises over 150,000 clones, roughly nine tenths of which are singletons, and more than 20% rests with the top ten. The CDR3 consists of 14 residues. Trimming pared 8 bases from V and 0 bases from J, leaving 14 bases between. Germline-derived CDR1 and CDR2 are SNHLY and FYNNEI.

This sequence was found in a man in his 70s with active or convalescent COVID-19. V gene TRBV2 combines with J gene TRBJ2-7, with D perhaps matching TRBD1 (6 bases). The material sequenced was peripheral blood. CDR3 protein: CASGTGTSSYEQYF. For the CDR3, the DNA is TGTGCCAGCGGAACCGGGACAAGCTCCTACGAGCAGTACTTC.